Listed here is a single T cell receptor beta chain. This receptor's antigen is unknown. No much larger clone is present one base from it, and per-base qualities are unavailable. This entry comes from a study of OX40 agonist ivuxolimab in advanced cancers. Context from the whole study: Ivuxolimab, which targeted the costimulatory receptor OX40 (CD134), was an agonistic, fully human IgG2 monoclonal antibody. Among the 50 to 55 dose-escalation patients, around 19 had hepatocellular carcinoma, roughly 15 melanoma, 9 renal cell carcinoma and 9 head and neck cancer. Peripheral TCRbeta sequencing aimed to test whether ivuxolimab altered TCR sequence diversity and caused clonal T-cell expansion. Three dose-escalation patients achieved partial responses, one with hepatocellular carcinoma and two with cutaneous melanoma. Patients were allowed to have had prior anti-PD-1, anti-PD-L1 or anti-CTLA-4 therapy, and 40% of the dose-escalation patients had previously received checkpoint inhibitors. Intravenous ivuxolimab was administered to patients every 2 weeks at six dose levels: 0.01, 0.1, 0.3, 1.5, 3 and 10 mg/kg. In the dose-escalation cohort, around four fifths of patients were male, and the mean age was around 65 years with a range of roughly 23 to 79. The paper covers the monotherapy dose-escalation part of the phase I ivuxolimab trial, which included N = 52 patients. Broad study findings and their caveats: Partial responders in the 0.1-3.0 mg/kg groups had among the lowest normalized peripheral clonal expansion, especially among CD8+ T cells. At doses of 0.1 to 3.0 mg/kg, clonal expansion of both CD4+ and CD8+ T cells in blood was seen between baseline and week 6. Which antigens the clonally expanded peripheral T cells were specific for was not determined. Low levels of normalized T-cell clonal expansion were also shown by some nonresponding patients. After ivuxolimab, CD8+ T cells had more expanded clones than CD4+ T cells on average.

Trimming takes 2 bases off V and 3 bases off J; junction bases not matched to a gene: 8. For CDR1 and CDR2, the germline V gene (reference sequence) lists MNHEY and SMNVEV. The CDR3 holds 16 amino acids from the cysteine to the phenylalanine. Of the read, only the CDR3 DNA is kept; its 48 bases are in frame from base 1. Genomic DNA was isolated from the sorted cells so that the TCRbeta CDR3 region could be sequenced. TCRbeta CDR3 regions were sequenced using the immunoSEQ Assay. This immuneACCESS table, as held by TCRdb, lists in-frame sequences with V and J called but not all clones. Of the missing ones, under half trace to an unresolved V gene in checked studies; the others have no known cause. The sample table lists tens of thousands of clones, approximately 88% of them with a count of one. Around 12% of the sample rests with the top ten. The trial excluded patients who had a history of autoimmune disease or who were on systemic immunosuppression. Peripheral blood for TCR sequencing was collected from all dose cohorts at baseline, on cycle 4 day 1, and on cycle 7 day 1. Samples came from an open-label, multicenter, first-in-human phase I dose-escalation trial of ivuxolimab. Adults with locally advanced or metastatic head and neck squamous cell, hepatocellular, melanoma or renal cell carcinoma were enrolled in the trial. CD4+ and CD8+ T cells were sorted separately from peripheral blood before TCR sequencing.

This sequence originates from an adult with an advanced solid tumor such as melanoma, head and neck, liver or kidney cancer. Sequenced material: CD4+ or CD8+ T cells sorted from blood, taken in a trial of the OX40 agonist ivuxolimab. The V and J segments used are TRBV27 and TRBJ1-2, and TRBD1 aligns with 8 junction nucleotides. This receptor carries the CDR3 CASSLEDRGNHYGYTF. The sequenced DNA: TGTGCCAGCAGTTTAGAAGACAGGGGAAACCACTATGGCTACACCTTC.